This T cell receptor beta chain was recorded in a study of cytomegalovirus exposure and HLA in healthy donors. PCR employed 60 Vbeta and 13 Jbeta primers. Produced via immunoSEQ multiplex PCR; TCRdb's table is partial and in-frame only. Of approximately 79,000 clones detected, about four fifths appear once; the ten largest clones hold 5.5%. Concerning this clone: Its cognate antigen is unknown.

Study-level points and caveats: In a later analysis, a missense DCLRE1C variant was linked to TCR beta V- and J-gene trimming. Later findings reportedly placed an Asian-associated ancestry cluster below the roughly 670-donor mean for N-insertions. Previous analysis showed most TCR beta V segments were productive about 87% or about 30% of the time.

V lost 7 bases and J lost 5, with 17 bases in between. The CDR3 is made up of 14 amino acids. Germline loops: CDR1 LNHDA, CDR2 SQIVND (reference sequence). V is TRBV19 and J is TRBJ1-1; a weak D match, TRBD1 (6 bases). Sequences were obtained from PBMCs. This TCR was recovered from a male donor in good health and CMV-seropositive. CDR3 region: CASTPPGQRTEAFF. CDR3 bases: TGTGCCAGTACCCCCCCCGGACAGCGGACTGAAGCTTTCTTT.